A few counts support the clone carrying this TCR beta chain. The antigen remains undetermined. This sample was included in a study of CD8+ T cells in alopecia areata. Background on the study: The percentage of affected scalp area served as the score of severity for treated patients. Study-wide points: Scalp samples also contribute reads from the resident alphabeta T cells found in normal skin. The study found that many expanded lesional clones persisted in scalp and blood during tofacitinib.

RNA was extracted and reverse transcribed into cDNA as the sequencing template. TCRdb keeps only in-frame clones here, not all; method: immunoSEQ multiplex PCR. The table has some 220,000 clones, about 57% seen once. Germline CDR1 MGHDK, CDR2 SYGVNS. The CDR3 spans 14 residues. V was pared by 4 bases and J by 7 bases, with 13 bases between. Regarding treatment: oral pan-JAK inhibitor, 5-10 mg twice daily. The chain couples TRBV25-1 to TRBJ1-4; TRBD1 might be the D (5 bases). Sample: CD4+ T cells sorted from blood, taken at week 4, from a patient treated with tofacitinib. The origin of this receptor is a human donor with alopecia areata. CDR3 in amino acids: CASSARYGAEKLFF. CDR3 coding DNA: TGTGCCAGCAGTGCCCGTTATGGGGCTGAAAAACTGTTTTTT. The full variable domain, rest sourced from reference TRBV25-1 and TRBJ1-4, is EADIYQTPRYLVIGTGKKITLECSQTMGHDKMYWYQQDPGMELHLIHYSYGVNSTEKGDLSSESTVSRIRTEHFPLTLESARPSHTSQYLCASSARYGAEKLFFGSGTQLSVL.